This entry concerns a single T cell receptor beta chain. This clonotype appeared a few times. What antigen it recognizes has not been identified. No clone much larger than this one lies a single base away; base qualities are absent. This sample was included in a study of identical twins listed by TCRdb under 2016. For context, the study as a whole: The study deep-sequenced TCR alpha and beta repertoires from monozygotic twins, unrelated adults of various ages and cord blood to test whether fetal clonotypes persist. Replicate twin experiments were performed at different times using different library preparation protocols to rule out contamination.

The library was produced with 5' RACE. Sequencing was performed on an Illumina HiSeq 2000. A universal primer binding site was added through template switching, and the final cDNA carried a unique molecular identifier so that TCR cDNA molecules could be counted accurately. Specific primers in the conserved constant-segment region were used to synthesize first-strand cDNA for TCR alpha and beta chains. Each cDNA library was double barcoded, with a SMART-Mk sample barcode plus Illumina barcodes, to control for contamination. TruSeq adapter sequences, together with Illumina sample barcodes, were added in two successive PCR steps. TCR alpha and beta cDNA libraries were sequenced on the Illumina HiSeq platform with custom primers. As for how the authors treated the data: Unique molecular identifiers were extracted from raw reads with MiGEC, and CDR3 positions were determined with MiXCR. For each individual, recombination models were inferred using an EM algorithm with the repgenHMM and IGoR tools. The tcR package in R was used for shared clonotype analysis, with sharing normalized by the product of cloneset sizes. To study raw recombination without the effects of thymic and clonal selection, out-of-frame nonproductive sequences were analyzed. Through fastp at Q25 and MiXCR, TCRdb rebuilt clones from the public reads, retaining in-frame beta chains. Rows with one shared CDR3 protein collapse into an entry with the most common genes and DNA. These V and J calls derive from TCRdb rather than the authors' analysis. Counted in this sample were about 530,000 distinct CDR3 sequences; 13% to 15% of them appeared once. Of the sample, around 0.48% is held by the ten largest clones.

The paper as a whole reports these results and caveats: In monozygotic twins, recombination models systematically underestimated out-of-frame TCR alpha sharing, but the models matched the sharing seen between unrelated individuals. Invariant T cells such as MAIT and iNKT could partly confound zero-insertion analyses, though diverse VJ usage argued against this for most clonotypes. Conclusions relied on cross-sectional statistical analysis, since the same donors could not be followed over many years. Compared with coincidental sharing between unrelated individuals, out-of-frame TCR alpha sequences shared between twins showed an excess of sequences with low generation probability. Fewer insertions were carried by abundant cord blood beta clonotypes, a similar but weaker trend appeared in young adult naive repertoires, and no such trend appeared in memory repertoires. A weaker excess of twin sharing was found in beta out-of-frame sequences because the signal-to-noise ratio was lowered by fewer shared sequences.

Every donor in the study was a healthy Caucasian. Three pairs of female monozygotic twins, all aged about 18 to 30 years, were included in the twin cohort. Positive isolation kits from Invitrogen were used to isolate the CD4+ and CD8+ T cell populations. Spanning cysteine to valine, the CDR3 consists of 10 amino acids. The only DNA kept is the CDR3, 30 bases in frame from the first base. The germline V gene provides CDR1 SGHAT and CDR2 FQNNGV. V and J lose 0 bases and 7 bases, and a span of 1 base separates them. The data were also submitted as part of a second study, on yellow fever vaccine responses in identical twins. The second study's authors report: The T cell response to vaccination in identical twins was reported by the authors to appear partly convergent and partly personalized. In identical twins, the study followed T cell clones that responded to the vaccine with precision.

The chain was built from TRBV11-2 and TRBJ2-7; no confident D gene assignment can be made. The clonotype comes from a woman between 18 and 30 years old in good health. The specimen was CD4+ T cells sorted from blood. The CDR3 protein: CASSLEEQYV. The nucleotides read TGTGCCAGCAGCTTAGAAGAGCAGTACGTC.